This record looks at one T cell receptor beta chain sequence and its context. The target of this receptor is not known. No clone much larger than this one lies a single base away; base qualities are absent. This record belongs to a study of sequential checkpoint blockade in melanoma (dated by TCRdb to between 2019 and 2020). Background on the whole study: Using 1:1 randomization, the trial assigned patients either to first-line nivolumab followed by ipilimumab (arm A) or to ipilimumab followed by nivolumab (arm B). Both trial sequences were followed by maintenance nivolumab. On the study overall, not on this receptor specifically: Validation of the response-prediction model combining TCR metrics and mutation burden is needed in larger, independent patient cohorts.

TCRbeta CDR3 regions were immunosequenced from genomic DNA with the immunoSEQ Assay. Before high-throughput sequencing, genomic DNA was amplified using bias-controlled multiplex PCR. Turning to the authors' computational methods: To quantify the absolute abundance of each unique TCRbeta CDR3 region, the sequences were collapsed and filtered. Clonality, defined as 1 minus Pielou's evenness, was calculated using productive rearrangements only. Clones with significantly greater frequencies in on-treatment versus baseline samples were identified using a previously published method. The immuneACCESS repertoire file appears here via TCRdb, limited to in-frame rearrangements. These files lack a portion of the clones; in checked studies, under half of the deficit traces to unresolved V genes, and the cause of the others is not known. Clone size and V and J calls were adopted from that table, with D and trimming inferred from the DNA. The sample has some 25,000 clones on record, approximately 80% of them singletons. About an eighth of the sample belongs to the ten largest clones.

The CDR3, cysteine through phenylalanine, is 16 amino acids long. Only CDR3 DNA remains: 48 bases, in frame from the first base. CDR1 and CDR2, per the germline V gene, are SGHRS and YFSETQ. For this chain, trimming is 3 bases at the V end and 2 bases at the J end, and the number of junction bases without a gene match is 7. Explained via the paper, the treatment or condition label denotes: randomized to nivolumab then ipilimumab (arm A) or the reverse (arm B). None of the patients in the trial had previously been given DNA-damaging chemotherapy. On a FACS Aria II flow cytometer, live CD3+CD8+ cells that were negative for CD19 and CD56 were sorted from thawed PBMCs. The samples were obtained from melanoma patients enrolled in CheckMate 064, an open-label, randomized phase II trial testing sequential checkpoint blockade. Leukapheresis was used to collect peripheral blood mononuclear cells, which were then purified with Ficoll-Paque and frozen in human serum with about 9.3% DMSO. Right after sorting, the blood CD3+CD8+ cells were verified to be >95% pure, and DNA extraction followed.

Sequenced here: CD8+ T cells sorted from blood (inferred from file names), sampled from a patient given nivolumab and ipilimumab in sequence. This clonotype was sampled from a human donor with melanoma. Recombination connected TRBV5-1 to TRBJ2-2, with 7 middle bases fitting TRBD1. Here the CDR3 is given as CASSSFRDSNTGELFF. The nucleotide sequence reads TGCGCCAGCAGCTCGTTTCGGGACAGTAACACCGGGGAGCTGTTTTTT. This CDR3, with the reference TRBV5-1 and TRBJ2-2 proteins standing in past its ends, gives the full variable domain KAGVTQTPRYLIKTRGQQVTLSCSPISGHRSVSWYQQTPGQGLQFLFEYFSETQRNKGNFPGRFSGRQFSNSRSEMNVSTLELGDSALYLCASSSFRDSNTGELFFGEGSRLTVL.